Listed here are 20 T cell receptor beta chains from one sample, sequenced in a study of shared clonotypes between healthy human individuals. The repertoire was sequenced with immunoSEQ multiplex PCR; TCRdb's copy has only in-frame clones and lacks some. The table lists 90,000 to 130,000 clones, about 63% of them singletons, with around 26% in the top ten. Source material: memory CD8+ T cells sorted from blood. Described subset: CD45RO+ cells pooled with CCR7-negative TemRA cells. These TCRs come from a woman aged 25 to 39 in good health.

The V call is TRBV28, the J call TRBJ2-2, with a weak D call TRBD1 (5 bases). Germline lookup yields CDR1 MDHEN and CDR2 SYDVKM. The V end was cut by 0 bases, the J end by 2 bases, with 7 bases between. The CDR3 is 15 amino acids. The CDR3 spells CASSLWGQNTGELFF. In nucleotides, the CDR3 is TGTGCCAGCAGTTTATGGGGGCAAAACACCGGGGAGCTGTTTTTT.

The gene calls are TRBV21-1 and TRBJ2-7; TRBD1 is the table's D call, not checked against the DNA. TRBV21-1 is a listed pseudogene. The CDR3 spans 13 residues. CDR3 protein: CASSKDRSYEQYF. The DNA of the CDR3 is TGTGCCAGCAGCAAAGACAGATCCTACGAGCAGTACTTC.

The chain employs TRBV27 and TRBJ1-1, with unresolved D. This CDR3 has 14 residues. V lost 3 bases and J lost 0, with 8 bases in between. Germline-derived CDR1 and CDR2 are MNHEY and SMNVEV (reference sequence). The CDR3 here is CASSFGSMNTEAFF. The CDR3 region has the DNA TGTGCCAGCAGTTTCGGCAGTATGAACACTGAAGCTTTCTTT.

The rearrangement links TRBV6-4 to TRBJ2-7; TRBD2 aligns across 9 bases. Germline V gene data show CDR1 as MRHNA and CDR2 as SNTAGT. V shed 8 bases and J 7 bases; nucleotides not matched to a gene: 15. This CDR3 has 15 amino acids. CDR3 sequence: CASSPGAGGPEEQYF. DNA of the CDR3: TGTGCCAGCTCCCCTGGGGCGGGAGGGCCTGAGGAGCAGTACTTC.

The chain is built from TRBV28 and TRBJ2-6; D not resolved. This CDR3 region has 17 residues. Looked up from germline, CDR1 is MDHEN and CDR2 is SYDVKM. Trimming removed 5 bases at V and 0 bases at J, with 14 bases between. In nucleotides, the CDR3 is TGTGCCAGCAGTCCATGGACCCTCAGCTCTGGGGCCAACGTCCTGACTTTC. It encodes CASSPWTLSSGANVLTF.

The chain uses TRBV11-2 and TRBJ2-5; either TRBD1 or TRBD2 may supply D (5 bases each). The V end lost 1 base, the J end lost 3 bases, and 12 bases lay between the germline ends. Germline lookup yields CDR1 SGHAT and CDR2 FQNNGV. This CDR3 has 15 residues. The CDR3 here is CASSLVVQGEETQYF. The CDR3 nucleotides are TGTGCCAGCAGCTTAGTGGTTCAGGGAGAAGAGACCCAGTACTTC. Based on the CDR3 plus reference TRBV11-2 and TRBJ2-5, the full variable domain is EAGVAQSPRYKIIEKRQSVAFWCNPISGHATLYWYQQILGQGPKLLIQFQNNGVVDDSQLPKDRFSAERLKGVDSTLKIQPAKLEDSAVYLCASSLVVQGEETQYFGPGTRLLVL.

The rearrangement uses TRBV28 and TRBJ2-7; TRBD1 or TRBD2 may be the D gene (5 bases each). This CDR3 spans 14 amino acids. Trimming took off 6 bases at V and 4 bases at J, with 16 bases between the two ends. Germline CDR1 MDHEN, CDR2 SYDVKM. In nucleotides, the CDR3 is TGTGCCAGCAGCCCCCGGGACCCCCGTTACGAGCAGTACTTC. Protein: CASSPRDPRYEQYF.

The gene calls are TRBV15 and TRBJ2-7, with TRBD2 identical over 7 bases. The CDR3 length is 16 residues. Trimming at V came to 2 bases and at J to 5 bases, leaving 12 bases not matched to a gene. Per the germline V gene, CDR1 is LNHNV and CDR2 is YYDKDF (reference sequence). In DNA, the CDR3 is TGTGCCACCAGCAGAAGACACAAGCGGGACCCCAACGAGCAGTACTTC. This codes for CATSRRHKRDPNEQYF.

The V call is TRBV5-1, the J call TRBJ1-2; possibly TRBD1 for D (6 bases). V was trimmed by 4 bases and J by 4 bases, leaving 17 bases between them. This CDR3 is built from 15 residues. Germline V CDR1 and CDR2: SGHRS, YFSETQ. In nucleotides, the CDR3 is TGCGCCAGCAGCCAGACCGTGCGAGGGGGCTATGGCTACACCTTC. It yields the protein CASSQTVRGGYGYTF.

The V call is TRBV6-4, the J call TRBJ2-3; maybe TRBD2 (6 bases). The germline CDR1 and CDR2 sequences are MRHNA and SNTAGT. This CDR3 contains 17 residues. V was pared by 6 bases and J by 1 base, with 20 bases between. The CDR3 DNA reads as TGTGCCAGCAGCGCCTCGGAGTCAGGCGGGGGCACAGATACGCAGTATTTT. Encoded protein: CASSASESGGGTDTQYF.

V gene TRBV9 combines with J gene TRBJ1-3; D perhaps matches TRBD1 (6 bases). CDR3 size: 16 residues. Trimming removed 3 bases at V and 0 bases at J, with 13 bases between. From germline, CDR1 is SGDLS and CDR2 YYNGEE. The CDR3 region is CASSARGADSGNTIYF. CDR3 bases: TGTGCCAGCAGCGCCCGGGGGGCGGACTCTGGAAACACCATATATTTT.

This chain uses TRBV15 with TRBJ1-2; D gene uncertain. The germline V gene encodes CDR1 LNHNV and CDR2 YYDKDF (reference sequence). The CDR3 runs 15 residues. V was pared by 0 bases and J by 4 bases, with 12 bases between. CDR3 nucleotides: TGTGCCACCAGCAGAGAACTTACACTAGGCTATGGCTACACCTTC. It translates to CATSRELTLGYGYTF.

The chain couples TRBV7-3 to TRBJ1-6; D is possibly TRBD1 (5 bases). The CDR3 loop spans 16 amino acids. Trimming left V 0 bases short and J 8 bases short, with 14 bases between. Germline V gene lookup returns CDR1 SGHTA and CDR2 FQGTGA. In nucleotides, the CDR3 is TGTGCCAGCAGCTTAACGGCTAGGGGAGACTATTCACCCCTCCACTTT. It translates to CASSLTARGDYSPLHF.

CDR3 nucleotides: TGTGCCAGCAGTCCGGACGGATCCTACGAGCAGTACTTC. Encoded protein: CASSPDGSYEQYF. The V gene is TRBV6-5, the J gene TRBJ2-7; no definite D call. Trimming cost V 5 bases and J 1 base, with 9 bases left between them. The CDR3 runs 13 residues. The germline gives CDR1 MNHEY, CDR2 SVGAGI.

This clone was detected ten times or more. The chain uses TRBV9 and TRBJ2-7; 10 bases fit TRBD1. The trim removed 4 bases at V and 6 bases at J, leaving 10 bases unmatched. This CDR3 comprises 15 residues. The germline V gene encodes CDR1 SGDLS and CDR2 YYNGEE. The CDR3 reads CASSRPGQGFLEQYF. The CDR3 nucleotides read TGTGCCAGCAGCAGGCCGGGACAGGGGTTTCTCGAGCAGTACTTC.

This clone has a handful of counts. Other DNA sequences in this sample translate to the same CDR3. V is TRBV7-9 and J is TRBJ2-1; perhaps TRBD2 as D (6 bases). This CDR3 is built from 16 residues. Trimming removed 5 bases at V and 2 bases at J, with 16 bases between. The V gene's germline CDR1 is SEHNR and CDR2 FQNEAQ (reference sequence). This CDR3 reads CASSPRGGSAYNEQFF. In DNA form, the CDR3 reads TGTGCCAGCAGCCCCCGAGGAGGGTCGGCCTACAATGAGCAGTTCTTC.

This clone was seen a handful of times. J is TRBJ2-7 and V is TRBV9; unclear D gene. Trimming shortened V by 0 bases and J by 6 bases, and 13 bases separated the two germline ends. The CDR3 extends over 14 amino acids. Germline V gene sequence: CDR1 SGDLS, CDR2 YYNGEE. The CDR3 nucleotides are TGTGCCAGCAGCGTAGGTATCGTCGGGCCCGAGCAGTACTTC. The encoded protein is CASSVGIVGPEQYF.

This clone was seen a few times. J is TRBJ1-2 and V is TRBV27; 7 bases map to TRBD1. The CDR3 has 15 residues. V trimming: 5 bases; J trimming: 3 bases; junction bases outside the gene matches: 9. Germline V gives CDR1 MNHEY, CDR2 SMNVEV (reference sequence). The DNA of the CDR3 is TGTGCCAGCAGTCTATACAGAGGGGGCTACTATGGCTACACCTTC. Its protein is CASSLYRGGYYGYTF.

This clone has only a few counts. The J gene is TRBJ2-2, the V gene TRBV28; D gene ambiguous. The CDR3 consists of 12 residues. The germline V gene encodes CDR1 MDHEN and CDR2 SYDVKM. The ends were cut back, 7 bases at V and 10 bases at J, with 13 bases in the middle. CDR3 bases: TGTGCCAGCATATCTGTAAGAAAGGAGCTGTTTTTT. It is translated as CASISVRKELFF.

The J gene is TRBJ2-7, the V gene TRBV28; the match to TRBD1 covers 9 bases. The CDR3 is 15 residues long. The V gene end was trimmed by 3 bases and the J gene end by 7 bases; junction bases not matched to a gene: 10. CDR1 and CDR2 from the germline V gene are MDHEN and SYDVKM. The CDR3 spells CASSFRGQGTREQYF. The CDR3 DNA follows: TGTGCCAGCAGTTTTAGGGGACAGGGAACGAGGGAGCAGTACTTC.